These T cell receptor beta chains were read from a single sample in a study of T-cell reconstitution after alpha-beta-depleted transplantation in children. TCRdb reprocessed the PCR reads via MiXCR and lists one record per CDR3 protein. The data hold around 450,000 distinct CDR3 sequences, with about 11% observed a single time. The material was PBMCs, obtained before TCRalphabeta/CD19-depleted stem cell transplant. These TCRs come from a child aged 2 to 15 with inherited bone marrow failure, due to receive a stem cell transplant. The CDR3 runs from the conserved cysteine through the conserved F or W. Each record gives: D gene, J gene, clone size, V gene, CDR3 protein, CDR3 DNA. D genes are given only for firm matches. Clone size is given for some rows only: seen once, a few or many times, or a class if the clone is expanded.

. | TRBJ1-5 | . | TRBV6-2/TRBV6-3 | CASSLLISNQPQHF | TGTGCCAGCAGCCTACTAATTAGCAATCAGCCCCAGCATTTT
. | TRBJ2-2 | many | TRBV5-1 | CASSLDPSTGELFF | TGCGCCAGCAGCTTGGACCCATCCACCGGGGAGCTGTTTTTT
TRBD1 | TRBJ2-3 | many | TRBV27 | CASTLTGAVDTQYF | TGTGCCAGCACACTGACAGGGGCGGTAGATACGCAGTATTTT
TRBD2 | TRBJ2-1 | . | TRBV7-9 | CASSGGTSGPIYNEQFF | TGTGCCAGCAGCGGAGGGACTAGCGGACCGATATACAATGAGCAGTTCTTC
. | TRBJ1-2 | many | TRBV29-1 | CSVMTRQDYGYTF | TGCAGCGTTATGACCCGGCAGGACTATGGCTACACCTTC
. | TRBJ1-2 | once | TRBV6-5 | CASSYFRGNGYTF | TGTGCCAGCAGTTACTTCAGGGGAAACGGCTACACCTTC
TRBD2 | TRBJ2-1 | many | TRBV7-8 | CASSREGRHNEQFF | TGTGCCAGCAGTCGGGAGGGCCGCCACAATGAGCAGTTCTTC
TRBD1 | TRBJ2-3 | many | TRBV5-1 | CASSSRDREITDTQYF | TGCGCCAGCAGCTCCCGGGACAGGGAGATTACAGATACGCAGTATTTT
. | TRBJ1-1 | . | TRBV28 | CAGKFTAGTEAFF | TGTGCCGGAAAGTTTACCGCAGGCACTGAAGCTTTCTTT
. | TRBJ2-7 | many | TRBV10-2 | CATSPGHPSSYEQYF | TGCGCCACTTCGCCGGGACATCCTAGCTCCTACGAGCAGTACTTC
. | TRBJ1-5 | . | TRBV6-1 | CASSVSDGNQPQHF | TGTGCCAGCAGTGTCAGCGATGGCAATCAGCCCCAGCATTTT
. | TRBJ2-7 | many | TRBV28 | CASSLWDTAYEQYF | TGTGCCAGCAGTTTGTGGGACACTGCCTACGAGCAGTACTTC
. | TRBJ2-3 | many | TRBV10-3 | CAISGRGATQYF | TGTGCCATCAGTGGAAGGGGAGCAACGCAGTATTTT
. | TRBJ2-1 | many | TRBV20-1 | CSASGNSNEQFF | TGCAGTGCTAGCGGGAATAGCAATGAGCAGTTCTTC
. | TRBJ1-5 | many | TRBV4-3 | CASSQDGPGYSNQPQHF | TGCGCCAGCAGCCAAGATGGGCCAGGGTATAGCAATCAGCCCCAGCATTTT
. | TRBJ2-7 | many | TRBV5-1 | CASSPGIATYYEQYF | TGCGCCAGCAGCCCCGGGATCGCGACCTACTACGAGCAGTACTTC
TRBD1 | TRBJ1-4 | many | TRBV20-1 | CSATGTGNEKLFF | TGCAGTGCGACCGGGACAGGGAATGAAAAACTGTTTTTT
TRBD2 | TRBJ2-1 | many | TRBV20-1 | CSVKTSRSSYNEQFF | TGCAGTGTCAAGACTAGCAGGAGCTCCTACAATGAGCAGTTCTTC
TRBD2 | TRBJ2-3 | many | TRBV27 | CASSLSGGTDTQYF | TGTGCCAGCAGTTTGAGCGGGGGCACAGATACGCAGTATTTT
. | TRBJ2-3 | . | TRBV11-1 | CASSSRNLGPPRYDTDTQYF | TGTGCCAGCAGCTCACGGAATCTAGGACCCCCCCGATATGACACAGATACGCAGTATTTT
. | TRBJ1-2 | many | TRBV29-1 | CSVEGFGYGYTF | TGCAGCGTTGAGGGTTTTGGCTATGGCTACACCTTC
. | TRBJ1-2 | many | TRBV5-5 | CASSSTSMGNLYGYTF | TGTGCCAGCAGCTCGACTAGCATGGGGAACCTCTATGGCTACACCTTC
TRBD1 | TRBJ1-2 | many | TRBV12-3/TRBV12-4 | CASRPGQGSYGYTF | TGTGCCAGCAGGCCGGGACAGGGGAGCTATGGCTACACCTTC
. | TRBJ2-3 | many | TRBV6-1 | CASVASRRSDTQYF | TGTGCCAGCGTCGCTAGTCGTCGTTCAGATACGCAGTATTTT
TRBD2 | TRBJ2-1 | . | TRBV7-8 | CASSLEVREGRFF | TGTGCCAGCAGCTTAGAGGTCCGGGAGGGCCGGTTCTTC
TRBD2 | TRBJ2-5 | few | TRBV12-3/TRBV12-4 | CASSPGLGRGETQYF | TGTGCCAGCAGCCCTGGACTAGGAAGGGGCGAGACCCAGTACTTC
. | TRBJ2-3 | many | TRBV4-3 | CASSQEDNEAPTSTDTQYF | TGCGCCAGCAGCCAAGAGGACAATGAAGCTCCGACTAGCACAGATACGCAGTATTTT
. | TRBJ1-1 | few | TRBV5-1 | CASRLDPGNTEAFF | TGCGCCAGCAGACTCGACCCAGGGAACACTGAAGCTTTCTTT